The sequence of this TCR beta chain was determined in a study of T cells in Graves' hyperthyroidism and ophthalmopathy. Study-wide points: Most clonotypes expanded in the thyroid (above 0.001) were also present in blood.

Diagnostic decisions used clinical symptoms, serum thyroxine and TRAb, thyroid ultrasound and orbital computed tomography. V was clipped by 5 bases and J by 3 bases, with 22 bases between them. In germline, CDR1 is SGHAT, CDR2 FQNNGV. This CDR3 comprises 17 residues. As concerns this clonotype: Its antigen is undetermined. This could be a read error, since a much larger clone is one nucleotide away.

Amplified regions were TCR beta CDR3 sequences from RNA transcripts. The study used the HTBI primer set for a first-round RT-PCR of the TCR CDR3. One entry per CDR3 protein results from TCRdb running MiXCR on the multiplex PCR reads. The sample yields roughly 130,000 distinct CDR3 sequences, 22% seen once. The TCR was taken from a woman aged 50 to 60 with Graves' hyperthyroidism that later progressed to Graves' ophthalmopathy. The source material was blood. The chain carries TRBV11-2 and TRBJ1-1; no clear D gene. The CDR3 DNA is TGTGCCAGCAGCCCGCTAAGTCCCCGTTACACGTACACTGAAGCTTTCTTT. Translating it yields CASSPLSPRYTYTEAFF.